These 3 T cell receptor beta chains were all obtained from the same sample, sequenced in a study of cytomegalovirus exposure and HLA in healthy donors. The PCR made use of 60 Vbeta and 13 Jbeta primers. The method was immunoSEQ multiplex PCR; TCRdb's version includes in-frame clones alone and lacks a portion of them. The table has approximately 110,000 clones, more than 65% seen once. The sequencing input was PBMCs. The receptors were gathered from a middle-aged woman in good health and CMV-seropositive.

The chain employs TRBV5-1 and TRBJ2-2, with TRBD1 as a possible D gene (6 bases). Germline V gene sequence: CDR1 SGHRS, CDR2 YFSETQ. V lost 0 bases to trimming and J lost 6 bases, with 15 bases between them. The CDR3 totals 16 residues. Here the CDR3 reads CASSLGLQGFAGELFF. The DNA of the CDR3 is TGCGCCAGCAGCTTGGGTCTTCAGGGGTTTGCCGGGGAGCTGTTTTTT.

The gene calls are TRBV4-1 and TRBJ2-1, with 11 bases aligning to TRBD2. V lost 3 bases, J lost 3 bases, and 10 bases stayed unmatched. In germline, CDR1 is MGHRA, CDR2 YSYEKL. CDR3 size: 18 residues. The CDR3 coding sequence is TGCGCCAGCAGCCATCAGGGCGTTAGCGGGAGGGACTACAATGAGCAGTTCTTC. This translates into CASSHQGVSGRDYNEQFF.

The rearrangement uses TRBV7-2 and TRBJ2-2; 7 nucleotides align to TRBD1. This CDR3 has 17 amino acids. Trimming at V came to 2 bases and at J to 5 bases, leaving 11 bases not matched to a gene. Germline values: CDR1 SGHTA, CDR2 FQGNSA. The CDR3 here is CASSLRGQGGKTGELFF. CDR3 coding DNA: TGTGCCAGCAGCTTAAGGGGGCAGGGTGGCAAAACCGGGGAGCTGTTTTTT. The entire variable domain, with the rest obtained from reference TRBV7-2 and TRBJ2-2, is as follows: GAGVSQSPSNKVTEKGKDVELRCDPISGHTALYWYRQSLGQGLEFLIYFQGNSAPDKSGLPSDRFSAERTGGSVSTLTIQRTQQEDSAVYLCASSLRGQGGKTGELFFGEGSRLTVL.